This T cell receptor beta chain emerged from a study of post-analysis software for immune sequencing data. About the study: Courses of disease covered relapsing-remitting, secondary progressive and progressive-relapsing multiple sclerosis. Study-wide points: A significant reduction in normalized Chao1 diversity was observed in multiple sclerosis patients versus controls. Roughly 5 TRBV segments (TRBV5-6, TRBV5-1 and TRBV20-1 among them) occurred more frequently in patients than in controls. Same-batch preparations were strongly co-clustered by F measure.

In regard to this clonotype: The antigen remains unidentified.

Built from TCR beta cDNA, the libraries had unique molecular identifiers in them. From approximately 1 to 10 million T cells, about 500,000 cDNA molecules were obtained. TCRdb reprocessed the PCR reads via MiXCR and lists one record per CDR3 protein. The top ten hold approximately 0.55% of the sample, which has 700,000 to 800,000 distinct CDR3 sequences, 30% seen once. The CDR3 has 14 amino acids. Germline values: CDR1 ENHRY, CDR2 SYGVKD. V lost 7 bases and J lost 4, with 14 bases in between. The origin of this receptor is a girl aged 5 to 17 with multiple sclerosis. Sequencing was carried out using blood. The rearrangement links TRBV10-3 to TRBJ2-1, with D unresolved. The CDR3 coding sequence is TGTGCCATCACCCCGGACCCTATATACAATGAGCAGTTCTTC. It codes for CAITPDPIYNEQFF.